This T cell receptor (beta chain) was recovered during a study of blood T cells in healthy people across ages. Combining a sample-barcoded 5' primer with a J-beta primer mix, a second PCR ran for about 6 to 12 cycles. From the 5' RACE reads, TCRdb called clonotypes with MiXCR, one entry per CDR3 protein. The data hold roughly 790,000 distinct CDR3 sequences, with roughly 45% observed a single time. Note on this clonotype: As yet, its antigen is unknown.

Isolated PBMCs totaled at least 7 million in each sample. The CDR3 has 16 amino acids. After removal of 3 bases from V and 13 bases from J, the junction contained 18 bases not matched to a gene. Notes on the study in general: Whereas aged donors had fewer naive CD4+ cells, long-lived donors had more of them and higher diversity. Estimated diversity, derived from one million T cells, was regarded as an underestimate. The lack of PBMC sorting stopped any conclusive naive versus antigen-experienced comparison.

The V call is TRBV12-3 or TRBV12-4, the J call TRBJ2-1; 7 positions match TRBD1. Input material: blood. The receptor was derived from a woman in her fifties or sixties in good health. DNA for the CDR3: TGTGCCAGCAGTTTCTCACAGGGGTCAGGGCCCATTACACAGTTCTTC. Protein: CASSFSQGSGPITQFF.